This TCR beta chain was captured in a study of T cell repertoires in cytomegalovirus infection. Study-wide context: Indications came from public TCR beta signatures; they pointed to CMV infection and to a matching HLA type.

TCRdb fed the reads into MiXCR, producing one record per CDR3 protein. The sample includes around 630,000 distinct CDR3 sequences, 24% of them seen just once. Points from the study as a whole: Individuals carrying CMV plus the relevant HLA were identified by cumulative frequency of public TCR beta families. HLA-C-restricted, CMV-specific TCR beta clonotypes were dominant ex vivo.

This clonotype was found many times. Its antigen remains unidentified. What was sequenced was CD8+ T cells from PBMCs. This receptor was identified in a human donor in good health (CMV status not recorded). Some clones in this sample may be carry-over from other donors' samples.

The CDR3 DNA follows: TGTGCCAGCCAACTTCAGAGGAACACTGAAGCTTTCTTT. Translated: CASQLQRNTEAFF. The chain has TRBV19 and TRBJ1-1; D is ambiguous. The CDR3 is 13 residues long. V dropped 9 bases and J dropped 1 base, with 12 bases sitting between them. Germline CDR1 LNHDA, CDR2 SQIVND (reference sequence).